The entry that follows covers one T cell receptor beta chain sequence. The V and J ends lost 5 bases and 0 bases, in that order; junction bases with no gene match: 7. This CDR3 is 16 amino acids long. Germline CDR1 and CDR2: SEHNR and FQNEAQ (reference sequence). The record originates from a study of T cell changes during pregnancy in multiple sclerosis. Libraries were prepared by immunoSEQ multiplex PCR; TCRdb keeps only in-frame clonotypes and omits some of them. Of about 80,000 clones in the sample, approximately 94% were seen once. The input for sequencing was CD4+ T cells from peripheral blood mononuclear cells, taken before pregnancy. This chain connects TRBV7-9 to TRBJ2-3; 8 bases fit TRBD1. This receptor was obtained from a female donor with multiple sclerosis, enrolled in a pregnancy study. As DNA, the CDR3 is TGTGCCAGCAGCCCCCTCAGGGGGCGTAGCACAGATACGCAGTATTTT. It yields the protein CASSPLRGRSTDTQYF.